The clone carrying this T cell receptor (beta chain) appeared a few times. Its target is not known. V lost 6 bases and J 6 bases, leaving 17 bases between the germline ends. This CDR3 region has 14 residues. The germline CDR1 and CDR2 sequences are SGHAT and FQNNGV. This record comes from a study of T cell repertoires in cytomegalovirus infection. Study context: Both a matching HLA type and CMV infection were indicated by public TCR beta signatures. Study outcomes and limitations: Cumulative frequency of public TCR beta families picked out carriers of CMV plus the relevant HLA. Dominant in the ex vivo response were TCR beta clonotypes restricted by HLA-C and specific for CMV.

TCRdb re-analysed the reads in MiXCR, keeping a single row per CDR3 protein. The table shows 150,000 to 200,000 distinct CDR3 sequences, with 8% to 10% occurring only once. The receptor was isolated from a human donor in good health (CMV status not recorded). Some clones in this sample may be carry-over from other donors' samples. Specimen: PBMCs. This rearrangement joins TRBV11-2 to TRBJ1-1, with D uncertain. This CDR3 is CASSPAGVGAEAFF. Here the CDR3 DNA reads TGTGCCAGCAGTCCAGCCGGGGTGGGTGCTGAAGCTTTCTTT.